The 2 T cell receptor beta chains below come from one sample, sequenced in a study of T cells in Graves' hyperthyroidism and ophthalmopathy. Amplification yielded TCR beta CDR3 regions, with RNA transcripts as the source. During a first-round RT-PCR of the TCR CDR3, the HTBI primer set was used. TCRdb independently ran MiXCR on the multiplex PCR reads; one entry per CDR3 protein. The sample yields 460,000 or so distinct CDR3 sequences, over 13% seen once. Input material: blood. All receptors derive from a woman under 30 with Graves' hyperthyroidism.

This chain connects TRBV4-1 to TRBJ2-5, with D perhaps assigned TRBD1 or TRBD2 (6 bases each). The CDR3 loop spans 18 amino acids. Germline V gene data show CDR1 as MGHRA and CDR2 as YSYEKL. V lost 0 bases and J lost 0, with 17 bases in between. The CDR3: CASSQDVGQRAYQETQYF. The CDR3, as DNA: TGCGCCAGCAGCCAAGATGTCGGACAGCGGGCGTACCAAGAGACCCAGTACTTC.

This clonotype showed up just a few times. The V and J genes are TRBV19 and TRBJ2-1; possibly TRBD1 or TRBD2 for D (5 bases each). V shed 8 bases and J shed 7 bases, with 21 bases lying between them. In germline, CDR1 is LNHDA, CDR2 SQIVND (reference sequence). This CDR3 has 15 amino acids. The CDR3 coding sequence is TGTGCCAGTGGCCTGTCCGGGACCCACTTAAATGAGCAGTTCTTC. Residues: CASGLSGTHLNEQFF.